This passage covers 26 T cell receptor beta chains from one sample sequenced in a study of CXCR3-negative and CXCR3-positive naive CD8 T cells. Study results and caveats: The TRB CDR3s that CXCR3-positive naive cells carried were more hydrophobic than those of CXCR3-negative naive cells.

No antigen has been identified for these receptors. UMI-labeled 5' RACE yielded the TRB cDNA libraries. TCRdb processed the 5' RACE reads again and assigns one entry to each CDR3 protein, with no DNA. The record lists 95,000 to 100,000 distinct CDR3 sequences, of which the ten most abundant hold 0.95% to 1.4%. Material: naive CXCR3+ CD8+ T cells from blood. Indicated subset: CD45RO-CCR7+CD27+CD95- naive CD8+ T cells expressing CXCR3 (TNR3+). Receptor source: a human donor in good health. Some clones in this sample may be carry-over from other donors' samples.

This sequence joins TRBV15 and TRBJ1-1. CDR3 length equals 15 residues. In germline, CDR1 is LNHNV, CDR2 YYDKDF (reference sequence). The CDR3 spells CATSGRGGMNTEAFF.

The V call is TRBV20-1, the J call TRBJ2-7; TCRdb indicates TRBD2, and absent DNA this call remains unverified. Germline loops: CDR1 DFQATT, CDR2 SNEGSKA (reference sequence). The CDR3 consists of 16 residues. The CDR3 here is CSATRLAGAAGYEQYF.

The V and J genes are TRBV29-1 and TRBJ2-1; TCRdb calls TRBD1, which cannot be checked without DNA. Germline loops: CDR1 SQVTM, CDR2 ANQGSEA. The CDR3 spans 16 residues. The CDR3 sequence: CSVIGPGSSSYNEQFF.

The CDR3 is CSVDMNTEAFF. The chain combines TRBV29-1 with TRBJ1-1. The CDR3 is 11 residues long. Germline loops: CDR1 SQVTM, CDR2 ANQGSEA.

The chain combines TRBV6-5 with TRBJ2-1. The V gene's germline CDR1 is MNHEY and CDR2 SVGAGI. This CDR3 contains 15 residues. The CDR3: CASSYAGIGYNEQFF.

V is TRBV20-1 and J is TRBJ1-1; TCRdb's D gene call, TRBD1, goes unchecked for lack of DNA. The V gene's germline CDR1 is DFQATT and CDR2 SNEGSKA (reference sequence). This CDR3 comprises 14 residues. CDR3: CSARDGQMNTEAFF.

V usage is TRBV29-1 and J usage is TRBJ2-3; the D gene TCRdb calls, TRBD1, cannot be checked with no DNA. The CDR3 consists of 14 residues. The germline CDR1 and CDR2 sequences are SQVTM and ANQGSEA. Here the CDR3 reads CSVPGTASTDTQYF.

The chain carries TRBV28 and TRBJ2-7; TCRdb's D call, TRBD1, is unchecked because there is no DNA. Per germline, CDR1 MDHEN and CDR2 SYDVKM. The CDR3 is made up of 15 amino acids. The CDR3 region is CASSFRGQSSYEQYF.

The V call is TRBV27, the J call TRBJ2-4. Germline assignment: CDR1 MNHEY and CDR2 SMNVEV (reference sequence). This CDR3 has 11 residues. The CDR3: CASKAKNIQYF.

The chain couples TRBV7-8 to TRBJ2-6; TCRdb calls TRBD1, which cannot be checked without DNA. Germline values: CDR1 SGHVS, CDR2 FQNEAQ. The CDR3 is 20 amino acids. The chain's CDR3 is CASSLEGGGGQGTGANVLTF.

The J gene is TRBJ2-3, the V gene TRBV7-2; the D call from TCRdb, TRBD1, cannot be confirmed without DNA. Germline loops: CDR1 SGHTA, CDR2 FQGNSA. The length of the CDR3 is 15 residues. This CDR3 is CASSASAGGADTQYF.

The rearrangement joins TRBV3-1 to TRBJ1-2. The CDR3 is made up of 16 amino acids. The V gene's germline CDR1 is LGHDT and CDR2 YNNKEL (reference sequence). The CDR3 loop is CASSQERKGPNYGYTF.

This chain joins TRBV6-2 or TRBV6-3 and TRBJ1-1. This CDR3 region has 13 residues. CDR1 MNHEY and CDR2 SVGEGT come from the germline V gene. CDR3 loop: CASSAAENTEAFF.

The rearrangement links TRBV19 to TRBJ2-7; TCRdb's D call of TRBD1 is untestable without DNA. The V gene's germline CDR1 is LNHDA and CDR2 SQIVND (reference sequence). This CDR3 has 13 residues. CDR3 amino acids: CASRRDGTYEQYF.

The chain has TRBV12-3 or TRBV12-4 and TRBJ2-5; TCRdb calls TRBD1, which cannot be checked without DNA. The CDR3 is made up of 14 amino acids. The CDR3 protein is CASSQTGIGETQYF.

The CDR3 sequence is CASSYPGHNEQFF. The rearrangement uses TRBV7-2 and TRBJ2-1; absent DNA, TCRdb's TRBD1 call cannot be checked. Germline CDR1 is SGHTA and CDR2 is FQGNSA. This CDR3 contains 13 residues.

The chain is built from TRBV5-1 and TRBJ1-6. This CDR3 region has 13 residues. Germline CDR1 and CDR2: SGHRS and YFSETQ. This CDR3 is CASSADVRAPLHF.

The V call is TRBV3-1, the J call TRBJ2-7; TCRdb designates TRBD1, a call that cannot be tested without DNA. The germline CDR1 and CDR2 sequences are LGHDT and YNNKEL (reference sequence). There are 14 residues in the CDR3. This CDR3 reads CASSPGFGGYEQYF.

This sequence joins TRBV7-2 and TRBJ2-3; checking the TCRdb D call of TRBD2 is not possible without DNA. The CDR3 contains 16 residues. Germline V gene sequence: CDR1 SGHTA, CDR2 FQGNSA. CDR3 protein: CASSLEVGGSTDTQYF.

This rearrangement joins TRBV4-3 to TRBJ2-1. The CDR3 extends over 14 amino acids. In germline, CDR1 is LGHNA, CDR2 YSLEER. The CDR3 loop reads CASSQDFYLNEQFF.

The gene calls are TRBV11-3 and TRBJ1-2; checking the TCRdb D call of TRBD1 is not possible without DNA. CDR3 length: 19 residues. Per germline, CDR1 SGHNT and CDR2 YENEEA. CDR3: CASSQTRTTEIPSNYGYTF. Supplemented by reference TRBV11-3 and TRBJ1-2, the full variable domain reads EAGVVQSPRYKIIEKKQPVAFWCNPISGHNTLYWYLQNLGQGPELLIRYENEEAVDDSQLPKDRFSAERLKGVDSTLKIQPAELGDSAVYLCASSQTRTTEIPSNYGYTFGSGTRLTVV.

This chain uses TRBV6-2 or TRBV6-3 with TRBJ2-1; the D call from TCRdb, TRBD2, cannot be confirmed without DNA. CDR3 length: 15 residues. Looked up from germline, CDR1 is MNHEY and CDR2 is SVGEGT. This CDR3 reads CASSYLAGFNNEQFF.

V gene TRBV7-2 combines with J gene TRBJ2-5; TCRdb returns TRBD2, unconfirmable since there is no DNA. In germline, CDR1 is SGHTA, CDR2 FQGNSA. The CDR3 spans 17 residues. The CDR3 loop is CASSLASSGGAQETQYF.

The CDR3 is CASRRQNYEQYF. The chain uses TRBV27 and TRBJ2-7. The CDR3 is made up of 12 amino acids. Germline V gives CDR1 MNHEY, CDR2 SMNVEV (reference sequence).

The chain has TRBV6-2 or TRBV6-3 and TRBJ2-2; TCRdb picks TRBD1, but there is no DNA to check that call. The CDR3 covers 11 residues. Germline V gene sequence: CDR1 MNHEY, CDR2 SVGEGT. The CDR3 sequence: CATSRAGELFF.

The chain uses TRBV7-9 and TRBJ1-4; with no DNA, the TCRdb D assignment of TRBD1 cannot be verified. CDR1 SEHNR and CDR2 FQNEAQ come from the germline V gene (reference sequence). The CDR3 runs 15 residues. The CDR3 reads CASSSKQGSDEKLFF.